This TCR beta chain came from a study of OX40 agonist ivuxolimab in advanced cancers. Repertoires were generated with immunoSEQ multiplex PCR, while TCRdb's copy carries only in-frame clones and drops some. The sample yields 70,000 to 80,000 clones, roughly 87% seen once. The specimen was CD4+ or CD8+ T cells sorted from blood, collected in a trial of the OX40 agonist ivuxolimab. The TCR sequence derives from an adult with an advanced solid tumor such as melanoma, head and neck, liver or kidney cancer.

The CDR3 DNA follows: TGTGCCAGCAGTCTCGAGACGCACACTGAAGCTTTCTTT. It specifies CASSLETHTEAFF. The rearrangement joins TRBV6-4 to TRBJ1-1, with D unresolved. The CDR3 length is 13 residues. Trimming took off 5 bases at V and 3 bases at J, with 10 bases between the two ends. Germline V CDR1 and CDR2: MRHNA, SNTAGT.